What follows are 9 T cell receptor beta chains derived from one specimen sequenced in a study of T cell repertoires in ileal Crohn's disease. Libraries were prepared by immunoSEQ multiplex PCR; TCRdb keeps only in-frame clonotypes and omits some of them. The sample shows tens of thousands of clones, about 81% of them seen only once. The sample comprised ileal tissue. These receptors all stem from an adult with Crohn's disease.

This clone was found once. The chain has TRBV19 and TRBJ2-7, with 7 bases identical to TRBD1. The germline CDR1 and CDR2 sequences are LNHDA and SQIVND (reference sequence). The V segment lost 4 bases and the J segment 3 bases; nucleotides outside the gene matches: 9. The CDR3 is made up of 15 amino acids. CDR3 DNA sequence: TGTGCCAGTAGTAAAACCCCGGGACAGAGCTACGAGCAGTACTTC. Its translation is CASSKTPGQSYEQYF.

CDR3 protein: CASSRTANYGYTF. The CDR3 region has the DNA TGTGCCAGCAGTCGGACAGCCAACTATGGCTACACCTTC. The chain carries TRBV6-5 and TRBJ1-2, with a tentative D call TRBD1 (6 bases). Germline lookup yields CDR1 MNHEY and CDR2 SVGAGI. V shed 5 bases and J shed 2 bases, with 9 bases lying between them. The CDR3 runs 13 residues.

CDR3 sequence reads: CASSSRLAVYNEQFF. Written as DNA, the CDR3 is TGTGCCAGCAGTTCCAGACTAGCGGTATACAATGAGCAGTTCTTC. V gene TRBV6-5 combines with J gene TRBJ2-1; TRBD2 agrees at 9 bases. J was trimmed by 4 bases and V by 4 bases; bases with no gene match: 5. The V gene's germline CDR1 is MNHEY and CDR2 SVGAGI. This CDR3 is built from 15 residues.

This clone occurred a few times. The chain recombines TRBV2 with TRBJ2-5; 8 nucleotides align to TRBD2. V lost 4 bases to trimming and J lost 5 bases; unmatched junction nucleotides: 6. This CDR3 is 14 amino acids long. Germline CDR1 SNHLY, CDR2 FYNNEI. The CDR3 reads CASSGGGKGETQYF. The CDR3 nucleotides read TGTGCCAGCAGTGGCGGGGGGAAAGGGGAGACCCAGTACTTC.

J is TRBJ2-5 and V is TRBV19; 8 bases line up with TRBD2. With 3 bases clipped from V and 9 bases from J, the junction kept 6 bases outside the gene matches. The CDR3 length is 13 residues. CDR1 and CDR2 from the germline V gene are LNHDA and SQIVND (reference sequence). CDR3: CASSMMSGGPQYF. DNA for the CDR3: TGTGCCAGTAGTATGATGTCGGGGGGGCCCCAGTACTTC.

The rearrangement uses TRBV7-2 and TRBJ1-3; D is ambiguous. V lost 4 bases and J lost 0, with 7 bases in between. Germline loops: CDR1 SGHTA, CDR2 FQGNSA. The CDR3 loop spans 14 amino acids. The CDR3 loop is CASSSYFSGNTIYF. The CDR3 DNA is TGTGCCAGCAGCTCTTATTTCTCTGGAAACACCATATATTTT.

The J gene is TRBJ1-2, the V gene TRBV7-8, with 8 positions matching TRBD1. There are 15 residues in the CDR3. With V trimmed by 1 base and J by 8 bases, 9 bases remained unmatched. Germline values: CDR1 SGHVS, CDR2 FQNEAQ. CDR3 region: CASSLVRGQGYGYTF. The CDR3 DNA follows: TGTGCCAGCAGCTTAGTCAGGGGGCAGGGGTACGGCTACACCTTC.

The sample holds a few counts of this clone. The chain is built from TRBV11-2 and TRBJ2-1; no clear D. The V end lost 10 bases, the J end lost 5 bases, and 18 bases lay between the germline ends. CDR3 length: 14 residues. Germline V lookup: CDR1 SGHAT, CDR2 FQNNGV. The CDR3 DNA is TGTGCCACCGGCAAGGTGAACCAGGACAATGAGCAGTTCTTC. Translation: CATGKVNQDNEQFF.

Points on this clone: The DNA is left out, because the CDR3 cannot be placed on it with certainty; the CDR3 is given as TCRdb lists it. This chain links TRBV21-1 with TRBJ1-1. TRBV21-1 is a known pseudogene. Ends included, the CDR3 has 15 residues. CDR3 sequence: CASSKVGEGNTEAFF.